The following is a TCR beta chain sequence with its context. The sample originates from a study of shared clonotypes between healthy human individuals. Only in-frame clones appear in the TCRdb table, and some are missing; sequencing was by immunoSEQ multiplex PCR. The sample comprises roughly 1,500,000 clones, 95% to 99% of which are singletons, and less than 0.55% rests with the top ten. V lost 7 bases and J lost 15; bases outside the gene matches: 9. Germline V gene data show CDR1 as LNHDA and CDR2 as SQIVND (reference sequence). The CDR3 runs 11 residues. The chain couples TRBV19 to TRBJ2-1, with TRBD1 matching over 7 bases. This clonotype originated in a man aged 25-45 years in good health. The sequencing input was naive CD4+ T cells sorted from blood. Subset denoted: CD45RA+ positively selected. In DNA form, the CDR3 reads TGTGCCAGTACGAACGACAGGGAACGGTTCTTC. It encodes CASTNDRERFF.